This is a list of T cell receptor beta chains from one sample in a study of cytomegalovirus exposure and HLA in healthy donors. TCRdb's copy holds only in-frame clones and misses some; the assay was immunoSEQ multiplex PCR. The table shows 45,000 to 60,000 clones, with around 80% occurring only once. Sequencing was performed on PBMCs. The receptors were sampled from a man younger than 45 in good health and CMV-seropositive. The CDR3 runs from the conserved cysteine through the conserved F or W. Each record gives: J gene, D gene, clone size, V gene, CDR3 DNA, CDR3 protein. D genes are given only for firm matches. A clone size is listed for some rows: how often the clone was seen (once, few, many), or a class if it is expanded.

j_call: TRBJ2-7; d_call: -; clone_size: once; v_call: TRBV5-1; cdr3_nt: TGCGCCAGCAGCGACCCTCGGGGGAACTTCCGAGAGCAGTACTTC; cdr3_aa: CASSDPRGNFREQYF
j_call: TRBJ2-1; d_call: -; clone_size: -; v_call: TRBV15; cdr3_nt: TGTGCCACCGGTAGCGGAACTATCTCCTACAATGAGCAGTTCTTC; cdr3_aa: CATGSGTISYNEQFF
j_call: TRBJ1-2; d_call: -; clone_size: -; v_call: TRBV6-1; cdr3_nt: TGTGCCAGCAGTGAACTCGGACATTCCGCTAACTATGGCTACACCTTC; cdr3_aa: CASSELGHSANYGYTF
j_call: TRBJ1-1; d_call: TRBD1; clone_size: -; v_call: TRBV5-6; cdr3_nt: TGTGCCAGCAGCTCCCGAGGACAGGGTAGGTTTGACACTGAAGCTTTCTTT; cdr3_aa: CASSSRGQGRFDTEAFF
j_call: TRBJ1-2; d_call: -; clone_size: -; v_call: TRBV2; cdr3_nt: TGTGCCAGCAGTGAGCGCGCGGACAGTGTTCGACGCTACACCTTC; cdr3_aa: CASSERADSVRRYTF
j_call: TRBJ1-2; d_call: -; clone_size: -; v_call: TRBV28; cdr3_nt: TGTGCCAGCTTGATGGGGGCTGGAGGCTACACCTTC; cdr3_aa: CASLMGAGGYTF
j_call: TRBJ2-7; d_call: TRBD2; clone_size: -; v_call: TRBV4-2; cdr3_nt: TGTGCCAGCAGCGAGGGACTAGTATCCGAGCAGTACTTC; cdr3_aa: CASSEGLVSEQYF
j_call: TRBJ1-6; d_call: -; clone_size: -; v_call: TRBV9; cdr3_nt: TGTGCCAGCAGCGTACGGGGGGTAAATTCACCCCTCCACTTT; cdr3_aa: CASSVRGVNSPLHF
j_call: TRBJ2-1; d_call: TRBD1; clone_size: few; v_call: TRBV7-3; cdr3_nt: TGTGCCAGCAGTCTGGGACAGGGGGAACGTGAGCAGTTCTTC; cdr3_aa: CASSLGQGEREQFF
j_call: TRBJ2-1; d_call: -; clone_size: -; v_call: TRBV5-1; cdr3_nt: TGCGCCAGCAGCTTGGACAACTCCTACAATGAGCAGTTCTTC; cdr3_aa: CASSLDNSYNEQFF
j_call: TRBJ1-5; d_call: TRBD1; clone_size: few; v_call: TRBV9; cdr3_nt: TGTGCCAGCAGCACTATCGGACAGGGTCAGCCCCAGCATTTT; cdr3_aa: CASSTIGQGQPQHF
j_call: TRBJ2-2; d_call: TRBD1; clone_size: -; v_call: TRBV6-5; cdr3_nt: TGTGCCAGCAGGACAGGGGGCTACACCGGGGAGCTGTTTTTT; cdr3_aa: CASRTGGYTGELFF
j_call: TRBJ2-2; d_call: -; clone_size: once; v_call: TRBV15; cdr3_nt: TGTGCCACCAGCAGGGAGGGGGCGCGGGGCACCGGGGAGCTGTTTTTT; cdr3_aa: CATSREGARGTGELFF
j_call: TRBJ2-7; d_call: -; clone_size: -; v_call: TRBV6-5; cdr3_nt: TGTGCCAGCAGTTACTCACAGGGTAAGAACGAGCAGTACTTC; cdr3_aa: CASSYSQGKNEQYF
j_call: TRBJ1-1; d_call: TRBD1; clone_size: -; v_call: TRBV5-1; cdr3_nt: TGCGCCAGCAGCTTAGACAGGGGCGAAGCTTTCTTT; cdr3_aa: CASSLDRGEAFF
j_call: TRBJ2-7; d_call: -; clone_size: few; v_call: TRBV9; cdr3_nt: TGTGCCAGCAGCCCGATTAGCGGAAGCTCCTACGAGCAGTACTTC; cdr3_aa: CASSPISGSSYEQYF
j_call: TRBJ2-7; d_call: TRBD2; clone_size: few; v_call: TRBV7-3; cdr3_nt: TGTGCCAGCAGCTTAAGAAGCAGCGGGGGGAACGAGCAGTACTTC; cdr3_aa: CASSLRSSGGNEQYF
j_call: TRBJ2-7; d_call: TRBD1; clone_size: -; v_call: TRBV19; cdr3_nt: TGTGCCAGTAGTACCCGACAGGGTGAGCAGTACTTC; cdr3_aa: CASSTRQGEQYF
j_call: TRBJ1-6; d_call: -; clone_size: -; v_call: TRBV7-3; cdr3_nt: TGTGCCAGCAGCTCCGGGGGACCCCTCCACTTT; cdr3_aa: CASSSGGPLHF
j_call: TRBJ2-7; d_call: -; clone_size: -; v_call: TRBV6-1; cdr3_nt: TGTGCCACCCGGGGGGCCTCCGAGCAGTACTTC; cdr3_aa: CATRGASEQYF
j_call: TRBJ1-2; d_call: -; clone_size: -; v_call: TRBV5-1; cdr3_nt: TGCGCCAGCAGACCGCAGGGCGGTGGCTACACCTTC; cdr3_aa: CASRPQGGGYTF
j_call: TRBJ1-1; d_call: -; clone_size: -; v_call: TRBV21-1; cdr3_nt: TGTGCCAGCAGCGTACGCGGGGACAGGGCGTTCACTGAAGCTTTCTTT; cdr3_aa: CASSVRGDRAFTEAFF